The T cell receptor (beta chain) under discussion was sequenced for a study of T cells in tuberculosis. Assay: immunoSEQ multiplex PCR; the TCRdb copy retains only in-frame clones and omits some. The data show tens of thousands of clones, about 85% seen once. Whole-study results and caveats: Smaller alpha distances in active tuberculosis partly reflected shorter CDR3-alpha lengths.

This CDR3 spans 19 amino acids. Looked up from germline, CDR1 is SGHRS and CDR2 is YFSETQ. V dropped 0 bases and J dropped 2; count of bases not matched to a gene: 12. Turning to this clone: Antigen: not known.

Sample time point: new active TB diagnosis, blood taken before or within 7 days of starting treatment. Material: PBMCs, obtained at tuberculosis diagnosis. This clonotype was obtained from an adult with tuberculosis. The chain links TRBV5-1 to TRBJ2-3; 10 bases are a match to TRBD2. Here the CDR3 reads CASSLDKSGRAGVTDTQYF. In nucleotides, the CDR3 is TGCGCCAGCAGCTTGGATAAAAGCGGGAGGGCCGGAGTCACAGATACGCAGTATTTT.